Each of the 3 T cell receptor beta chains below was sequenced from the same sample in a study of brain T cells in children with intractable seizures (dated by TCRdb to about 2021). The method was the immunoSEQ multiplex PCR assay. TCRdb limited this immuneACCESS table to in-frame rearrangements with V and J called. A share of clones is missing; checked studies link under half to unresolved V genes, and the rest is unexplained. This sample comprises thousands of clones, around 67% of them detected only once. Clones ranked in the top ten supply 8.5% to 9.5% of the sample. According to the study, the label for this sample's time point signals: resected brain tissue, or blood drawn just prior to surgery. Surgery cases with the highest brain T cell transcript signatures were selected for TCR beta chain sequencing of brain tissue and, where available, blood. Sequencing used resected brain tissue, obtained at surgery. The receptors were sampled from a boy in the first two years of life with tuberous sclerosis and intractable seizures.

This chain joins TRBV27 and TRBJ1-6; 8 nucleotides match TRBD1. The CDR3 runs 16 residues. After removal of 2 bases from V and 2 bases from J, the junction contained 2 bases not matched to a gene. CDR1 and CDR2 (germline): MNHEY, SMNVEV (reference sequence). The CDR3 here is CASSLTTGAYNSPLHF. In nucleotides, the CDR3 is TGTGCCAGCAGTTTAACGACAGGGGCCTATAATTCACCCCTCCACTTT.

The CDR3 DNA is TGTGCCAGCAGTTACACACCTGCACCCCTCCACTTT. Its translation is CASSYTPAPLHF. V and J are TRBV6-5 and TRBJ1-6; D call uncertain. V was cut by 2 bases and J by 11 bases, with 7 bases left in between. This CDR3 is 12 amino acids long. Germline CDR1 is MNHEY and CDR2 is SVGAGI.

This rearrangement joins TRBV27 to TRBJ1-1; tentative D call: TRBD1 (5 bases). The CDR3 runs to 14 residues. V lost 7 bases and J 1 base, leaving 13 bases between the germline ends. Per the germline V gene, CDR1 is MNHEY and CDR2 is SMNVEV (reference sequence). In DNA form, the CDR3 reads TGTGCCAGCACCTCCGACAGATCGAACACTGAAGCTTTCTTT. It specifies CASTSDRSNTEAFF.